The clone carrying this T cell receptor beta chain has just one count. The germline gives CDR1 SGHVS, CDR2 FQNEAQ. The CDR3 has 14 amino acids. The V gene lost 3 bases and the J gene lost 1 base, with 9 bases spanning the gap. Some clones are missing from TCRdb's copy, which holds only in-frame ones; the method was immunoSEQ multiplex PCR. Among under 85,000 clones listed, around 89% were seen once. The data stem from a study of blood T cell repertoires in COVID-19. This TCR was recovered from a middle-aged man with acute or convalescent COVID-19. V and J are TRBV7-8 and TRBJ2-5, with D unclear. The material sequenced was peripheral blood. CDR3 bases: TGTGCCAGCAGCTTTGAGGTATTCCAAGAGACCCAGTACTTC. Its translation: CASSFEVFQETQYF.